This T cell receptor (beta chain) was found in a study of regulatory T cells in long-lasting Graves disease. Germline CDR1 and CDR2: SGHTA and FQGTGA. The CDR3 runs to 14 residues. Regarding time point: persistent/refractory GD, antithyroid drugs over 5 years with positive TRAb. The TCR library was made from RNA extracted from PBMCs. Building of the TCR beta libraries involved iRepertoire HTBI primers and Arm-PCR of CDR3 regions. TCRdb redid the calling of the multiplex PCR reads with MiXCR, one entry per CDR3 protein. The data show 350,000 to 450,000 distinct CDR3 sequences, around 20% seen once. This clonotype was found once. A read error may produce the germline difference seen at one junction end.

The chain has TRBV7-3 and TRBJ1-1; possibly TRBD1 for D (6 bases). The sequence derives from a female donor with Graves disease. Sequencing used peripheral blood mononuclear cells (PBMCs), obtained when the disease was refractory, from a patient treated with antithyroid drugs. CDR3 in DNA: TGTGCCGGCAGCTTAGGGGGGACTAACACTGAAGCTTTCTTT. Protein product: CAGSLGGTNTEAFF. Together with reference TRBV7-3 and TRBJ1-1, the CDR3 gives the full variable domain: GAGVSQTPSNKVTEKGKYVELRCDPISGHTALYWYRQSLGQGPEFLIYFQGTGAADDSGLPNDRFFAVRPEGSVSTLKIQRTERGDSAVYLCAGSLGGTNTEAFFGQGTRLTVV.